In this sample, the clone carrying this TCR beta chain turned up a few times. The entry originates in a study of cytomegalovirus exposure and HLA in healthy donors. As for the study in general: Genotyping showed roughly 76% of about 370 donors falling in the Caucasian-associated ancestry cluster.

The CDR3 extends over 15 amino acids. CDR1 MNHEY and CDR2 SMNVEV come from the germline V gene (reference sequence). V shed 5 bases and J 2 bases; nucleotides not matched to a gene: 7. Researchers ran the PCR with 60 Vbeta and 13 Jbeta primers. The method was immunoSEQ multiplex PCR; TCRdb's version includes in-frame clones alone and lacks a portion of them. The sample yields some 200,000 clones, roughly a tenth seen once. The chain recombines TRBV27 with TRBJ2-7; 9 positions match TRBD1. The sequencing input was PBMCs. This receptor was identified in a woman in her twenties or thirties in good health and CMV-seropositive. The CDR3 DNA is TGTGCCAGCAGTCCGGGACAGGGTAGGACCTACGAGCAGTACTTC. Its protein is CASSPGQGRTYEQYF.